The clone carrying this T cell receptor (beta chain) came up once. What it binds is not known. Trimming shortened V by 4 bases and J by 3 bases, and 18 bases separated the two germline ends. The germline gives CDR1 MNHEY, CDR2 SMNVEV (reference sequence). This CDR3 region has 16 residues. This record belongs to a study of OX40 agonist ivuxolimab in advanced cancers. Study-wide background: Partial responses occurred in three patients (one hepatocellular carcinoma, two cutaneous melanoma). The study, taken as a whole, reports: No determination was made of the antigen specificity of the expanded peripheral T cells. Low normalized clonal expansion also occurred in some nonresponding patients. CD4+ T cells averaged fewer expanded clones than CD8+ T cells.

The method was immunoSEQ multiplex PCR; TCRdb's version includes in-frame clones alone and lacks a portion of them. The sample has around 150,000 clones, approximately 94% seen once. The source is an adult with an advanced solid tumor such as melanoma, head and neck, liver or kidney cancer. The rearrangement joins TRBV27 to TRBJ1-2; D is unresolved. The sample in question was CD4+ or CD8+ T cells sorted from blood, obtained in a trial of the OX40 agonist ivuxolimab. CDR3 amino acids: CASSSLGRRRDYGYTF. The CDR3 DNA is TGTGCCAGCAGTTCCCTAGGTCGGAGGAGAGACTATGGCTACACCTTC.